Sequencing of this TCR beta chain was carried out in a study of blood T cells in healthy people across ages. V lost 5 bases, J lost 7 bases, and 6 bases stayed unmatched. CDR3 length equals 15 residues. CDR1 and CDR2 from the germline V gene are SEHNR and FQNEAQ (reference sequence). This clonotype has a handful of counts. The use of a sample-barcoded 5' primer and a J-beta primer mix characterized a second PCR of roughly 6 to 11 cycles. TCRdb independently ran MiXCR on the 5' RACE reads; one entry per CDR3 protein. This table holds 650,000 to 950,000 distinct CDR3 sequences, under 55% found once. This rearrangement joins TRBV7-9 to TRBJ2-1; TRBD1 matches at 12 bases. This TCR came from a man between 60 and 70 years old in good health. The specimen sequenced was blood. CDR3 bases: TGTGCCAGCAGCCCGGGACAGGGGGCAGGAAATGAGCAGTTCTTC. Its translation is CASSPGQGAGNEQFF.